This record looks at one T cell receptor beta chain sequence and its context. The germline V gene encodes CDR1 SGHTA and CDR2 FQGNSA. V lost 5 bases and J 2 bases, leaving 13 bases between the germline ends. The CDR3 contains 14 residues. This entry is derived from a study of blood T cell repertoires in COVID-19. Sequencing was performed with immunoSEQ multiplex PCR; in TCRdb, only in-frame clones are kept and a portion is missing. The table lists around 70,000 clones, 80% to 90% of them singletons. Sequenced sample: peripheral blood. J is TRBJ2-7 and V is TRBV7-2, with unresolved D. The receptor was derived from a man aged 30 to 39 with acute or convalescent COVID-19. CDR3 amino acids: CASSVLGRPYEQYF. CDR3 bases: TGTGCCAGCAGCGTGTTGGGCAGACCCTACGAGCAGTACTTC.